This T cell receptor (beta chain) is from a study of blood T cell repertoires in COVID-19. This clone has just one count. Measured with immunoSEQ multiplex PCR; TCRdb has only the in-frame clones, and not every one. In the table there are 130,000 to 150,000 clones, 85% to 90% of which are singletons. V lost 6 bases, J lost 6 bases, and 12 bases stayed unmatched. The CDR3 covers 16 residues. Germline loops: CDR1 LNHNV, CDR2 YYDKDF (reference sequence). The receptor was isolated from a woman aged 25 to 39 with acute COVID-19. V and J are TRBV15 and TRBJ2-1; 9 bases are shared with TRBD2. The sample was PBMCs or T cells enriched from blood (not recorded which). Here the CDR3 DNA reads TGTGCCACCAGTACACGTAGCGGGAGATTAACCAATGAGCAGTTCTTC. Amino acids: CATSTRSGRLTNEQFF.